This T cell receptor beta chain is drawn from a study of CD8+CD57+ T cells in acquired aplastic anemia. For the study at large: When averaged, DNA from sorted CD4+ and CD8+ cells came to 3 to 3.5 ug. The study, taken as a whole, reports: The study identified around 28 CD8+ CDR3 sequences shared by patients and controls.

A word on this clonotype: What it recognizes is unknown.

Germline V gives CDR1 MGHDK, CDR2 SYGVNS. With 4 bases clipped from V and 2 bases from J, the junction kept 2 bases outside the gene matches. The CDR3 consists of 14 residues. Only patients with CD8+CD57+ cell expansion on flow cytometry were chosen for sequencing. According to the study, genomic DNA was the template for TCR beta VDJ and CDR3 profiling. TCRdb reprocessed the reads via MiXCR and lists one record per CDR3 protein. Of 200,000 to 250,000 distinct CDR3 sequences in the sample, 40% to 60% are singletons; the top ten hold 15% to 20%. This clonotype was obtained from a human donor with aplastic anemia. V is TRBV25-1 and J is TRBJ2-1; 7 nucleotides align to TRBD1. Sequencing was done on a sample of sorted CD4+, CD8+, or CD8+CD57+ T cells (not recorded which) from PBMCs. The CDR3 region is CASSGQGPYNEQFF. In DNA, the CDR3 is TGTGCCAGCAGTGGACAGGGTCCCTACAATGAGCAGTTCTTC.